This TCR beta chain emerged from a study of early T cells in non-severe SARS-CoV-2 infection (dated by TCRdb to the early 2020s). Background for the entire study: Because TCR sequencing was done on bulk RNA from unsorted whole blood, the alpha and beta chains could not be paired. Beyond this particular receptor, the publication reports: VDJdb matching was skewed toward anti-spike CD8 responses, so virus-specific expansions were likely underestimated and private and CD4 specificities were missed.

Libraries were prepared through 5' RACE. Instrument used: NextSeq 500. The TCR library protocol attached unique molecular identifiers to individual cDNA molecules to correct for sequencing error and PCR bias. Both TCR alpha and beta chains were sequenced, and tight co-correlation was observed between alpha and beta sequence abundances in each sample. Per the authors' processing: Decombinator V4 was used to perform V gene, J gene and CDR3 annotation of TCR sequences. Expanded TCRs were defined as changing significantly between any two time points under a Poisson model with p below 0.0001. TCR abundances were normalised to the total number of TCRs sequenced per sample and expressed as counts per million. TRAV1-2 paired with TRAJ12, TRAJ20 or TRAJ33 defined MAIT TCRs, while TRAV10 paired with TRAJ18 defined iNKT TCRs. VDJdb, accessed 1 November 2021, was searched for CMV, EBV and SARS-CoV-2 annotated TCRs, excluding TCRs annotated for multiple antigens. TCRdb trimmed the raw reads at Q25, called clones with MiXCR and kept productive beta chains. Every CDR3 protein is listed once, alongside the most common genes and DNA of its rows. None of the V and J calls come from the authors' own analysis; TCRdb made them. The sample table holds about 46,000 distinct CDR3 sequences, of which roughly 5.7% were seen once. The ten largest make up under 5.5% of the sample.

A case-control design nested within a healthcare worker cohort in London, UK, was used, with weekly nasopharyngeal swab PCR tests and blood sampling performed. Healthcare workers were recruited during the week of the UK lockdown, between 23 and 31 March 2020, and followed weekly for up to 16 weeks. The CDR3 has 17 amino acids, counting the end cysteine and phenylalanine. Here the CDR3 DNA is all that survives: 51 bases in frame from base 1. V is trimmed back by 0 bases and J by 2 bases, and the junction contains 8 bases that no gene match accounts for. Based on the germline V gene (reference sequence), the CDR1 and CDR2 sequences are WNHNN and SYGVQD. This clonotype was counted many times. Its recognized antigen is unknown. Base qualities are not recorded, but no much larger clone differs from it by a single base.

Material: whole blood, obtained at baseline. The sequence derives from an adult who was a healthcare worker with PCR-confirmed SARS-CoV-2 infection or an uninfected control (not recorded which). The sequence is built from TRBV10-1 and TRBJ2-5; TRBD2 lines up with 8 middle nucleotides. This receptor carries the CDR3 CASSESIGSGEQETQYF. The nucleotides are TGCGCCAGCAGTGAGTCGATCGGTAGCGGGGAGCAAGAGACCCAGTACTTC.